Given below is one T cell receptor beta chain in context. The antigen it binds to is not known. Per-base quality was not reported, and no clone a single base away is much larger than it. The sample originates from a study of T cell repertoires in cytomegalovirus infection (dated by TCRdb to about 2019). Regarding the research as a whole: The HLA type of each donor mattered for the analysis, because public TCR beta signatures pointed to carriage of CMV infection along with the matching HLA type. On the study overall, not on this receptor specifically: Cumulative frequency of public TCR beta family members discriminated carriers of CMV infection plus the relevant HLA type in this cohort and an independent approximately 340-donor cohort. The ex vivo response was dominated by HLA-C-restricted CMV-specific TCR beta clonotypes, which also provided the single most frequent clonotype in two of eight donors.

Instrument on record: Illumina HiSeq 1500. TCRdb reanalyzed the raw reads on its own, using fastp at Q25 for trimming and MiXCR for clone calling, and kept in-frame beta chains. Rows matching on CDR3 protein sequence are summarized as one entry with the most common DNA and genes. Present in this sample are under 350,000 distinct CDR3 sequences, 9.5% of which were seen just once. Around 4.5% of the sample comes from the top ten. Sample: PBMCs. The clonotype was recovered from a human donor in good health (CMV status not recorded). Some clones in this sample may be carry-over from other donors' samples.

The DNA reads TGCAGTGCTAGAGATCATCAGGGATCCTACAATGAGCAGTTCTTC. This translates into CSARDHQGSYNEQFF. The sequence is built from TRBV20-1 and TRBJ2-1, and perhaps TRBD1 as D gene, on 5 matching bases. The germline V gene (reference sequence) gives CDR1 as DFQATT and CDR2 as SNEGSKA. Including the terminal cysteine and phenylalanine, the CDR3 comprises 15 residues. Here the CDR3 DNA is all that survives: 45 bases in frame from base 1. Between the V and J ends, shortened by 0 bases and 1 base respectively, the junction contains 10 bases.